These 26 T cell receptor beta chains came from one sample sequenced in a study of blood T cell repertoires in COVID-19. Assay used: immunoSEQ multiplex PCR; TCRdb lists only in-frame clones, some missing. Here the sample spans roughly 150,000 clones, more than 65% being singletons. Sequencing input: peripheral blood. The receptors shown here come from a woman aged 55 to 70 with COVID-19, enrolled during active disease.

The chain employs TRBV4-2 and TRBJ2-5, with a tentative D call TRBD2 (6 bases). Germline V gives CDR1 LGHNA, CDR2 YNFKEQ. The V and J ends lost 0 bases and 5 bases respectively, with 10 bases between them. The CDR3 consists of 14 residues. CDR3 sequence reads: CASSQEASVETQYF. The CDR3 bases are TGTGCCAGCAGCCAAGAGGCTAGCGTGGAGACCCAGTACTTC.

J is TRBJ1-1 and V is TRBV6-5; 8 nucleotides match TRBD1. With V trimmed by 7 bases and J by 3 bases, 7 bases remained unmatched. This CDR3 is 14 amino acids long. In germline, CDR1 is MNHEY, CDR2 SVGAGI. CDR3 in DNA: TGTGCCAGCAAGGGCAGGGGGCGCGACACTGAAGCTTTCTTT. This gives the protein CASKGRGRDTEAFF.

The chain uses TRBV6-2 or TRBV6-3 and TRBJ2-7; a weak D match, TRBD1 (7 bases). This CDR3 contains 15 residues. The V gene's germline CDR1 is MNHEY and CDR2 SVGEGT. V lost 2 bases and J lost 2, with 13 bases in between. The CDR3 DNA is TGTGCCAGCAGTTACGCAGGGGGAGGAACCTACGAGCAGTACTTC. Translated, it gives CASSYAGGGTYEQYF.

The CDR3 bases are TGTGCCAGCAGCCAAGATGTCCGCGGGGGGCTTGACAATGAGCAGTTCTTC. Amino acid sequence: CASSQDVRGGLDNEQFF. The chain recombines TRBV3-1 (or the pseudogene TRBV3-2) with TRBJ2-1, with 8 bases matching TRBD2. Germline values: CDR1 LGHDT, CDR2 YNNKEL (reference sequence). This CDR3 is 17 amino acids long. The V and J ends lost 0 bases and 5 bases, in that order; junction bases with no gene match: 9.

The gene calls are TRBV5-6 and TRBJ2-2, with D perhaps TRBD2 (6 bases). V lost 3 bases to trimming and J lost 2 bases, with 11 bases between them. CDR1 is SGHDT and CDR2 is YYEEEE in the germline V gene. CDR3 length: 15 amino acids. This chain's CDR3 is CASSYSGLNTGELFF. In DNA form, the CDR3 reads TGTGCCAGCAGCTACAGCGGGCTAAACACCGGGGAGCTGTTTTTT.

This clone showed up just a few times. The CDR3 DNA follows: TGTGCCAGTAGTATGGGGGGGGGCCTCACAGATACGCAGTATTTT. Translated: CASSMGGGLTDTQYF. This sequence joins TRBV19 and TRBJ2-3, with a tentative D call TRBD2 (7 bases). CDR1 and CDR2 from the germline V gene are LNHDA and SQIVND (reference sequence). This CDR3 comprises 15 residues. V gave up 3 bases and J gave up 2 bases, with 12 bases separating them.

The chain's CDR3 is CASSYFGALDTEAFF. In DNA form, the CDR3 reads TGTGCCAGCAGTTACTTTGGGGCTCTGGACACTGAAGCTTTCTTT. The J gene is TRBJ1-1, the V gene TRBV6-5; D is perhaps TRBD1 (5 bases). V was pared by 1 base and J by 3 bases, with 12 bases between. Germline V lookup: CDR1 MNHEY, CDR2 SVGAGI. The CDR3 consists of 15 residues.

Regarding this clone: At one of its ends the junction is not consistent with the germline gene, which may arise from a read error. The genes are TRBV7-9 and TRBJ2-2, with TRBD2 matching over 8 bases. The CDR3 is 16 residues long. Germline V lookup: CDR1 SEHNR, CDR2 FQNEAQ (reference sequence). This chain's CDR3 is CASSLAGTRNTGELFF. CDR3 nucleotides: TGTGCCAGCAGCCTAGCCGGGACTAGAAACACCGGGGAGCTGTTTTTT.

V usage is TRBV12-3 or TRBV12-4 and J usage is TRBJ1-5, with 8 nucleotides matching TRBD1. J lost 6 bases, V lost 6 bases, and 4 bases had no gene match. This CDR3 has 13 residues. CDR3 protein: CASRDREAQPQHF. The CDR3 DNA reads TGTGCCAGCAGGGACAGGGAGGCTCAGCCCCAGCATTTT.

V is TRBV28 and J is TRBJ2-3, with D possibly TRBD2 on 5 matching bases. V was trimmed by 6 bases and J by 1 base, leaving 17 bases between them. This CDR3 contains 16 residues. Per the germline V gene, CDR1 is MDHEN and CDR2 is SYDVKM. CDR3 DNA: TGTGCCAGCAGCGGAGCCCCAGTGGGAGGCACAGATACGCAGTATTTT. Translated, it gives CASSGAPVGGTDTQYF.

This chain uses TRBV2 with TRBJ2-7; TRBD1 aligns across 9 bases. The V and J ends lost 11 bases and 2 bases, in that order; junction bases with no gene match: 4. This CDR3 spans 12 amino acids. The germline CDR1 and CDR2 sequences are SNHLY and FYNNEI. The CDR3 loop is CAGGQGTYEQYF. The DNA of the CDR3 is TGTGCCGGGGGACAGGGAACCTACGAGCAGTACTTC.

V and J are TRBV7-8 and TRBJ2-2; 8 positions match TRBD2. Losses at the gene ends were 5 bases for V and 3 bases for J; bases not matched to a gene: 8. From germline, CDR1 is SGHVS and CDR2 FQNEAQ. This CDR3 spans 16 amino acids. CDR3 residues: CASSPLAGGDTGELFF. DNA for the CDR3: TGTGCCAGCAGCCCCCTGGCGGGAGGAGACACCGGGGAGCTGTTTTTT.

The gene calls are TRBV5-1 and TRBJ2-3, with TRBD1 as a possible D gene (6 bases). This CDR3 region has 16 residues. The ends were cut back, 4 bases at V and 4 bases at J, with 19 bases in the middle. Germline CDR1 reads SGHRS; CDR2 reads YFSETQ. This CDR3 reads CASSRRAGEFADTQYF. The CDR3 nucleotides read TGCGCCAGCAGCCGCCGGGCAGGGGAGTTCGCAGATACGCAGTATTTT.

The chain employs TRBV6-5 and TRBJ1-2, with 7 nucleotides matching TRBD1. The CDR3 spans 13 residues. In germline, CDR1 is MNHEY, CDR2 SVGAGI. Trimming took 4 bases from V and 4 from J; bases not matched to a gene: 3. CDR3 coding DNA: TGTGCCAGCAGTTCCGGGACAGTCTATGGCTACACCTTC. It is translated as CASSSGTVYGYTF.

This rearrangement joins TRBV6-2 or TRBV6-3 to TRBJ1-6; 8 bases are shared with TRBD1. The V and J ends lost 4 bases and 6 bases, in that order; junction bases with no gene match: 11. In germline, CDR1 is MNHEY, CDR2 SVGEGT. CDR3 size: 17 residues. CDR3 region: CASSFWQGAQVNSPLHF. The DNA of the CDR3 is TGTGCCAGCAGTTTTTGGCAGGGGGCTCAAGTTAATTCACCCCTCCACTTT.

The chain couples TRBV6-6 to TRBJ1-1, with TRBD1 matching over 9 bases. With 4 bases clipped from V and 5 bases from J, the junction kept 5 bases outside the gene matches. The CDR3 is 14 residues long. Germline CDR1 MNHNY, CDR2 SVGAGI (reference sequence). The CDR3 nucleotides are TGTGCCAGCAGTTCCCGACAGGGGGGAACTGAAGCTTTCTTT. Amino acid sequence: CASSSRQGGTEAFF.

This clone was observed a single time. This chain joins TRBV5-6 and TRBJ1-5; TRBD1 is a possible D gene (5 bases). The CDR3 contains 15 residues. V was pared by 0 bases and J by 4 bases, with 11 bases between. CDR1 SGHDT and CDR2 YYEEEE come from the germline V gene. CDR3 protein: CASSLAGAGNQPQHF. CDR3 nucleotide sequence: TGTGCCAGCAGCTTGGCCGGGGCGGGGAATCAGCCCCAGCATTTT.

J is TRBJ1-2 and V is TRBV6-5; tentative D call: TRBD1 (5 bases). Germline V lookup: CDR1 MNHEY, CDR2 SVGAGI. V was trimmed by 7 bases and J by 7 bases, leaving 13 bases between them. CDR3 size: 12 residues. The CDR3 spells CASTGTEGGYTF. DNA of the CDR3: TGTGCCAGCACTGGGACGGAGGGTGGCTACACCTTC.

This clone was found many times. This sequence joins TRBV27 and TRBJ1-1; TRBD1 might be the D (5 bases). V was cut by 8 bases and J by 10 bases, with 20 bases left in between. Germline V CDR1 and CDR2: MNHEY, SMNVEV (reference sequence). The CDR3 runs 13 residues. CDR3 region: CASHWEGRRAAFF. CDR3 DNA: TGTGCCAGCCACTGGGAGGGACGGCGAGCAGCTTTCTTT.

This chain links TRBV7-6 with TRBJ2-4, with 7 bases fitting TRBD2. Trimming removed 6 bases from V and 3 bases from J; junction bases left unmatched: 8. CDR1 is SGHVS, CDR2 FNYEAQ, per germline. This CDR3 is built from 15 residues. The CDR3 coding sequence is TGTGCCAGCAGTCGCGGGGGTTTGGACAAAAACATTCAGTACTTC. Translated: CASSRGGLDKNIQYF.

This rearrangement joins TRBV12-3 or TRBV12-4 to TRBJ1-5; the D gene is possibly TRBD1 (5 bases). The CDR3 spans 13 residues. V lost 5 bases and J lost 7, with 12 bases in between. The CDR3 region has the DNA TGTGCCAGCAGTCTAGACAGTGGACAGCCCCAGCATTTT. The encoded protein is CASSLDSGQPQHF.

This clone was picked up a small number of times. The chain recombines TRBV28 with TRBJ1-2; TRBD1 matches 9 bases. V was clipped by 5 bases and J by 4 bases; unmatched bases: 17. Germline-derived CDR1 and CDR2 are MDHEN and SYDVKM. CDR3 length: 18 amino acids. This chain's CDR3 is CASSPPGQGPPGTYGYTF. The CDR3 bases are TGTGCCAGCAGTCCGCCGGGACAGGGCCCCCCAGGAACCTATGGCTACACCTTC.

This clone was picked up one time. This chain's CDR3 is CASSQDHEGGGELFF. In nucleotides, the CDR3 is TGTGCCAGCAGCCAAGATCATGAGGGTGGCGGGGAGCTGTTTTTT. The genes are TRBV4-2 and TRBJ2-2; D perhaps matches TRBD2 (5 bases). Trimming took 0 bases from V and 7 from J, leaving 12 bases between them. Germline CDR1 reads LGHNA; CDR2 reads YNFKEQ. The CDR3 is 15 residues long.

V usage is TRBV11-1 and J usage is TRBJ2-5; D call uncertain. CDR3 length: 13 residues. Germline CDR1 and CDR2: SGHAT and FQDESV (reference sequence). The V and J ends lost 5 bases and 1 base respectively, with 8 bases between them. The CDR3, as DNA: TGTGCCAGCAGCAAAGAGATCCAAGAGACCCAGTACTTC. Its translation is CASSKEIQETQYF.

This clone was detected only a few times. DNA of the CDR3: TGTGCCAGCAGTTACTCGGGACTAGCGGGAGTATACAATGAGCAGTTCTTC. Encoded protein: CASSYSGLAGVYNEQFF. The genes are TRBV2 and TRBJ2-1; 14 nucleotides line up with TRBD2. CDR1 is SNHLY, CDR2 FYNNEI, per germline. This CDR3 comprises 17 residues. Germline trimming cut 5 bases from V and 4 bases from J; bases unmatched to any gene: 7.

The chain links TRBV3-1 (or the pseudogene TRBV3-2) to TRBJ1-6; D not resolved. V lost 1 base, J lost 8 bases, and 12 bases lay in between. The CDR3 has 15 amino acids. Germline CDR1 LGHDT, CDR2 YNNKEL (reference sequence). CDR3 DNA sequence: TGTGCCAGCAGCCAAGTAGGTGCAGGTGATTCACCCCTCCACTTT. Amino acids: CASSQVGAGDSPLHF.